These 10 T cell receptor beta chains were sequenced from one sample in a study of T-cell memory formation after mild COVID-19. Using its own MiXCR run on the 5' RACE reads, TCRdb lists one record per CDR3 protein. This sample has tens of thousands of distinct CDR3 sequences, with 11% found just once. The sequenced material came from PBMCs or a T cell subset sorted from them (not recorded which). These receptors all come from a man between 18 and 35 years old who had mild COVID-19 (a few samples of this study predate the infection). Cell type and time point are not known.

At least ten counts were recorded for this clonotype. The chain carries TRBV6-5 and TRBJ2-5, with 7 bases fitting TRBD2. J was trimmed by 1 base and V by 5 bases; bases with no gene match: 4. Germline CDR1 MNHEY, CDR2 SVGAGI. The CDR3 length is 14 residues. In nucleotides, the CDR3 is TGTGCCAGCAGTACACGCGGGAGCCAAGAGACCCAGTACTTC. This codes for CASSTRGSQETQYF.

This clonotype is medium-sized in the sample. The V call is TRBV4-2, the J call TRBJ2-5; 15 bases are shared with TRBD2. The CDR3 sequence is 16 residues long. The V and J ends lost 2 bases and 5 bases, in that order; junction bases with no gene match: 3. CDR1 LGHNA and CDR2 YNFKEQ come from the germline V gene. The chain's CDR3 is CASSQTGTSGGETQYF. The CDR3 DNA reads as TGTGCCAGCAGCCAAACCGGGACTAGCGGGGGGGAGACCCAGTACTTC.

This clonotype was observed at least ten times. The V and J genes are TRBV11-2 and TRBJ2-1; the match to TRBD1 covers 7 bases. Trimming at V came to 2 bases and at J to 4 bases, leaving 5 bases not matched to a gene. The CDR3 consists of 15 residues. CDR1 is SGHAT, CDR2 FQNNGV, per germline. CDR3: CASSLSTGKYNEQFF. The CDR3 region has the DNA TGTGCCAGCAGCTTATCGACAGGGAAATACAATGAGCAGTTCTTC.

There are a few counts of this clonotype. The chain employs TRBV7-2 and TRBJ1-5; 8 nucleotides line up with TRBD1. The CDR3 is 15 residues long. Germline CDR1 and CDR2: SGHTA and FQGNSA. Trimming at V came to 5 bases and at J to 6 bases, leaving 9 bases not matched to a gene. Written as DNA, the CDR3 is TGTGCCAGCAGCACGACAGGGGTTTTATCTCAGCCCCAGCATTTT. Amino acids: CASSTTGVLSQPQHF.

This clonotype was seen at least ten times. This chain connects TRBV3-1 to TRBJ1-2; D is uncertain. Trimming left V 2 bases short and J 8 bases short, with 18 bases between. The CDR3 consists of 15 residues. Per germline, CDR1 LGHDT and CDR2 YNNKEL (reference sequence). The chain's CDR3 is CASSQPSRGYRGYTF. The CDR3 DNA is TGTGCCAGCAGCCAACCCAGTCGGGGTTACCGAGGCTACACCTTC.

This clonotype appeared many times. The rearrangement joins TRBV4-3 to TRBJ2-7; D possibly corresponds to TRBD2 (5 bases). V was clipped by 0 bases and J by 2 bases, with 17 bases between them. Germline V gene lookup returns CDR1 LGHNA and CDR2 YSLEER. CDR3 length: 17 amino acids. Here the CDR3 reads CASSQDLNRDYAYEQYF. CDR3 DNA: TGCGCCAGCAGCCAAGATTTGAATCGAGACTACGCCTACGAGCAGTACTTC.

In its sample, this clonotype was seen many times. This chain joins TRBV11-1 and TRBJ1-2; maybe TRBD1 (5 bases). Trimming took off 5 bases at V and 4 bases at J, with 20 bases between the two ends. This CDR3 has 16 amino acids. The germline V gene has CDR1 SGHAT and CDR2 FQDESV (reference sequence). This chain's CDR3 is CASSTLRGPGPYGYTF. CDR3 coding DNA: TGTGCCAGCAGCACCCTCCGGGGACCCGGCCCCTATGGCTACACCTTC.

In its sample, this clonotype was seen many times. The chain joins TRBV7-9 to TRBJ2-3; 8 bases agree with TRBD1. Germline V lookup: CDR1 SEHNR, CDR2 FQNEAQ (reference sequence). This CDR3 has 13 amino acids. Trimming cost V 5 bases and J 4 bases; bases outside gene matches: 2. CDR3 sequence reads: CASSQGAADTQYF. The CDR3, as DNA: TGTGCCAGCAGCCAGGGGGCGGCAGATACGCAGTATTTT.

As to this clonotype: A much more abundant neighbour one base away suggests this may be a read error. This chain uses TRBV4-3 with TRBJ1-3; D not certain. The CDR3 loop spans 13 amino acids. From germline, CDR1 is LGHNA and CDR2 YSLEER. V gave up 1 base and J gave up 2 bases, with 3 bases separating them. This CDR3 is CASSQGTGNTIYF. CDR3 sequence (DNA): TGCGCCAGCAGCCAAGGTACTGGAAACACCATATATTTT.

This clonotype was observed a few times. The rearrangement links TRBV11-1 to TRBJ2-2, with D uncertain. The germline V gene has CDR1 SGHAT and CDR2 FQDESV (reference sequence). CDR3 length: 13 residues. V lost 9 bases and J 2 bases, leaving 10 bases between the germline ends. CDR3 protein: CASGHLNTGELFF. CDR3 nucleotides: TGTGCCAGTGGGCACCTCAACACCGGGGAGCTGTTTTTT.